This T cell receptor (beta chain) stems from a study of T-cell memory formation after mild COVID-19 listed by TCRdb under 2021. Context from the whole study: Most TCR sequence clusters were specific to one of the two donors. T-cell clones expanding and contracting after mild COVID-19 in a couple of donors were tracked by longitudinal TCRalpha and TCRbeta repertoire sequencing. The cohort was made up of two young adult volunteers, one female and one male, who were previously healthy. Summary of the overall study and its limitations: Clones contracting from day 15 to 85 had balanced CD4/CD8 phenotypes, while a second wave expanding from day 15 to 37 was biased towards CD4+. The detection of some responding clones in pre-infection memory suggests that pre-existing cross-reactive memory T cells joined the SARS-CoV-2 response. Only a couple of mild cases were covered in the study, and larger cohorts including severe cases with pre-infection samples were considered necessary. SARS-CoV-2 specificity was not confirmed for the second-wave clones peaking on day 37. Contracting CD4+ clones turned up mainly in the CM and EM memory subsets, whereas EMRA was where CD8+ clones were enriched.

Ficoll-Paque density gradient centrifugation was the method used to isolate PBMCs. This clonotype has a handful of counts. Its antigen specificity is not known. Qualities for individual bases were not recorded, and no much larger clone is one base off. The instrument was an Illumina NovaSeq 6000. TCRalpha and TCRbeta cDNA libraries were built by 5'RACE with constant-segment primers, adding sample barcodes and unique molecular identifiers. Trizol reagent was used to extract RNA from every sample. Library amplification was performed in two PCR steps, and a second sample barcode and Illumina TruSeq adapters were introduced in the second step. The libraries were sequenced on an Illumina NovaSeq using 2 x 150 bp paired-end reads. Regarding the original processing steps: With migec v1.2.7, reads were demultiplexed and then collapsed into UMI-guided consensus sequences. Using mixcr v2.1.11, the UMI consensuses were aligned to TRA and TRB V and J templates and assembled into clonotypes. Clonotypes were classified as expanded or contracted when called significant by both edgeR and NoisET, with noise models trained on biological replicates. For edgeR calls, a false discovery rate-adjusted p below 0.01 and a log2 fold-change threshold of 1 were applied. As an exploratory analysis of dynamics, max-normalized trajectories of the 1000 most abundant clonotypes were examined by PCA with hierarchical clustering. Separately sequenced CD4+ and CD8+ repertoires were used to assign a CD4 or CD8 phenotype to each responding clone. Clones were called with MiXCR by TCRdb after fastp trimmed the public reads at Q25, and only in-frame beta chains were retained. Entries are consolidated by CDR3 protein sequence, retaining the most common genes and DNA. TCRdb, not the authors, supplied the V and J calls. The sample has just under 150,000 distinct CDR3 sequences on record, about 19% of them singletons. The top ten hold 2% to 2.5% of the sample.

The sequenced sample consisted of PBMCs or a T cell subset sorted from them (not recorded which). The sequence was obtained from an adult woman who had mild COVID-19 (a few samples of this study predate the infection). The sample titles of this study are shuffled in the database, so cell type and time point are left out; the donor was told from shared clones.

The CDR3 corresponds to CASIQWGEAFF. The nucleotides read TGTGCCAGCATTCAATGGGGTGAAGCTTTCTTT. The chain links TRBV12-3 or TRBV12-4 with TRBJ1-1; no D segment can be confidently identified. The CDR3 sequence holds 11 residues, the cysteine and phenylalanine included. Of the read, only the CDR3 DNA is kept; its 33 bases are in frame from base 1. V and J are truncated by 7 bases and 7 bases respectively, leaving an intervening sequence of 10 bases.